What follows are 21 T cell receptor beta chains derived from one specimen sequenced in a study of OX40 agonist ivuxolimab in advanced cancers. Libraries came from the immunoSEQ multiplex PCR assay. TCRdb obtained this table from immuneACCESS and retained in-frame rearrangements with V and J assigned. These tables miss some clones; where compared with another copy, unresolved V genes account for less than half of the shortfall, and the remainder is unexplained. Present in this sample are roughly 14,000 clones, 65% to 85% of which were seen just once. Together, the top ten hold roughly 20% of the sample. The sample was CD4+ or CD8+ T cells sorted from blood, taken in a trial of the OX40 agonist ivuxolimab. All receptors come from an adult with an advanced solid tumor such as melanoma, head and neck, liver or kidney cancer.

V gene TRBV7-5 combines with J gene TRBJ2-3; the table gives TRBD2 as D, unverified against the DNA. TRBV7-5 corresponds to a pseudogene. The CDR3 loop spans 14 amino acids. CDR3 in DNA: TGTGCCAGAAGCTTACGGGAGGACACAGATACGCAGTATTTT. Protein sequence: CARSLREDTDTQYF.

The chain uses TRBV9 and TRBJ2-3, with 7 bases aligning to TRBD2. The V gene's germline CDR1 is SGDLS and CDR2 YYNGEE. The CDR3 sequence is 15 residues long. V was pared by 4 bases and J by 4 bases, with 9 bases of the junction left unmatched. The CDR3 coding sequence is TGTGCCAGCAGCTTTGGGGGGGGACCACCAGATACGCAGTATTTT. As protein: CASSFGGGPPDTQYF.

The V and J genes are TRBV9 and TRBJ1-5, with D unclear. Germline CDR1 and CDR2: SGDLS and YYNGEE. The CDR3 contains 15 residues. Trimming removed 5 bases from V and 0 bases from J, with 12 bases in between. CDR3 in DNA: TGTGCCAGCAGTCCGACACCTAATAGCAATCAGCCCCAGCATTTT. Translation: CASSPTPNSNQPQHF.

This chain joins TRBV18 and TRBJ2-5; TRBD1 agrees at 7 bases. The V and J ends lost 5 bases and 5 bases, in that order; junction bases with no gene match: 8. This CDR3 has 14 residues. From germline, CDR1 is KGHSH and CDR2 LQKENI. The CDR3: CASSIYRGGETQYF. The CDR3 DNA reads TGTGCCAGCTCAATCTACAGGGGCGGCGAGACCCAGTACTTC.

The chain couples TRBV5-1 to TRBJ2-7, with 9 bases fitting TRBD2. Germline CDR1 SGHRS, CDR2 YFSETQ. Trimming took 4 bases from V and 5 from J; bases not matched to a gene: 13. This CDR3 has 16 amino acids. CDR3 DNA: TGCGCCAGCAGCCAAGATTCCGGGACTAGCCCCAACGAGCAGTACTTC. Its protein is CASSQDSGTSPNEQYF.

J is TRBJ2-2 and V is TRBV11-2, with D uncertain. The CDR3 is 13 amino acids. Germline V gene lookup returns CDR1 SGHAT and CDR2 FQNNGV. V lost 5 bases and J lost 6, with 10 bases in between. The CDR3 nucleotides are TGTGCCAGCAGCCCCCCCCACCCCGGGGAGCTGTTTTTT. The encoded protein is CASSPPHPGELFF.

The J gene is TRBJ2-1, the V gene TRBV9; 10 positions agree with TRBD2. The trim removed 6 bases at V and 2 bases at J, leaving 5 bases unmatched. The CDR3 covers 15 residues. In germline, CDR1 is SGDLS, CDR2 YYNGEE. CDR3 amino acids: CASTPSGSTYNEQFF. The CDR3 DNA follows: TGTGCCAGCACCCCTAGCGGGAGTACCTACAATGAGCAGTTCTTC.

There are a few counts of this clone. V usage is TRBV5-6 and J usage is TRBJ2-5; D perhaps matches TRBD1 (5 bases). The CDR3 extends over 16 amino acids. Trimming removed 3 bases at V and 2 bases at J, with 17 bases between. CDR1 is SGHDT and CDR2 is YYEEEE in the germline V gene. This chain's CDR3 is CASSSGPPNGQETQYF. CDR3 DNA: TGTGCCAGCAGCTCAGGGCCCCCTAATGGTCAAGAGACCCAGTACTTC.

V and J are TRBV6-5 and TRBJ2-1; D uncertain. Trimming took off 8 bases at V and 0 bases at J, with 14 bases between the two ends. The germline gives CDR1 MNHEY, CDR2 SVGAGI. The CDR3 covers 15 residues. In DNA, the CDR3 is TGTGCCAGCCAACCGAAGATGTTCTCCTACAATGAGCAGTTCTTC. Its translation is CASQPKMFSYNEQFF.

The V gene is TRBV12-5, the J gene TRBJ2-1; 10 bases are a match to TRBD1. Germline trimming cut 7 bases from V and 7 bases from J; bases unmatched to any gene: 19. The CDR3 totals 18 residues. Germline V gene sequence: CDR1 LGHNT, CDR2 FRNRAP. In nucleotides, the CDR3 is TGTGCTAGTGCCCTGACAGGGGGCGTGGGATTGTTGAGGAATGAGCAGTTCTTC. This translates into CASALTGGVGLLRNEQFF.

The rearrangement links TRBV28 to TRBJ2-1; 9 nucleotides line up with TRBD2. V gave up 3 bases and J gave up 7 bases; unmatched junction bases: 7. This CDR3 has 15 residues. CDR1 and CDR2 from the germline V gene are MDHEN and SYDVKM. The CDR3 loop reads CASSFVAGGRNEQFF. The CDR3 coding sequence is TGTGCCAGCAGTTTTGTGGCGGGAGGGCGTAATGAGCAGTTCTTC.

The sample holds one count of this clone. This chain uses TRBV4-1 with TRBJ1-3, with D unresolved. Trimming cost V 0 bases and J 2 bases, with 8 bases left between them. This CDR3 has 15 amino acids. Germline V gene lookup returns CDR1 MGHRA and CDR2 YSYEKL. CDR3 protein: CASSQDQTPGNTIYF. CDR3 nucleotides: TGCGCCAGCAGCCAAGATCAGACACCTGGAAACACCATATATTTT.

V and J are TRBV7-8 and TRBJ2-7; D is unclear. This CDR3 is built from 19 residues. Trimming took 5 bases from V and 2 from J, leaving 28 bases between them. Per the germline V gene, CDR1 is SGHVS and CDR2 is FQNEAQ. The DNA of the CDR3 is TGTGCCAGCAGCGATGCGGTGGGTAATAAGGGAATTGAGGCCTACGAGCAGTACTTC. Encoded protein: CASSDAVGNKGIEAYEQYF.

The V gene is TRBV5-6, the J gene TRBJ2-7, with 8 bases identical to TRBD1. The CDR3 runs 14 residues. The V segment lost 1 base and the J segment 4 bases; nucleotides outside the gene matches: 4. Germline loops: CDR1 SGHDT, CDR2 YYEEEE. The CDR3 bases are TGTGCCAGCAGCTTGATAAACAGGGGGTACGAGCAGTACTTC. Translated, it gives CASSLINRGYEQYF.

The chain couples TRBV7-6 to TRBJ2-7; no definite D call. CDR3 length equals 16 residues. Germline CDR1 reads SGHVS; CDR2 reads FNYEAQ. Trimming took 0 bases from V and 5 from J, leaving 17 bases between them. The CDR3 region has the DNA TGTGCCAGCAGCTTAGCCCAGCAGAGGAATCTTAACGAGCAGTACTTC. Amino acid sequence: CASSLAQQRNLNEQYF.

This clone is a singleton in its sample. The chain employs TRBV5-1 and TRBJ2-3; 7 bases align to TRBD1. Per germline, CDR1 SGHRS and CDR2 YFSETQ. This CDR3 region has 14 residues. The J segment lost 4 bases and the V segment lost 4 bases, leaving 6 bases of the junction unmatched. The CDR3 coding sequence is TGCGCCAGCAGCGTGAGACAGGGCCCAGATACGCAGTATTTT. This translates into CASSVRQGPDTQYF. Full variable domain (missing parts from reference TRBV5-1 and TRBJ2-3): KAGVTQTPRYLIKTRGQQVTLSCSPISGHRSVSWYQQTPGQGLQFLFEYFSETQRNKGNFPGRFSGRQFSNSRSEMNVSTLELGDSALYLCASSVRQGPDTQYFGPGTRLTVL.

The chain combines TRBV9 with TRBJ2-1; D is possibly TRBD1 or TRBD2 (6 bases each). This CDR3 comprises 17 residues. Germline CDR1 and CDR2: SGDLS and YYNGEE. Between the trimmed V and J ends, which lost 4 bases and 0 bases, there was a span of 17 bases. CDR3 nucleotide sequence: TGTGCCAGCAGCAAGGGGGGCTCGAGCAGCTCCTACAATGAGCAGTTCTTC. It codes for CASSKGGSSSSYNEQFF.

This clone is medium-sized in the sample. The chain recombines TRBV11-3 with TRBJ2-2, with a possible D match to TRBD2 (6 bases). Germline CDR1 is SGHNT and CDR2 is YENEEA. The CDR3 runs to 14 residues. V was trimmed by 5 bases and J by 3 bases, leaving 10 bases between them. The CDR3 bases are TGTGCCAGCAGCCGGCGGGGTCACACCGGGGAGCTGTTTTTT. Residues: CASSRRGHTGELFF.

The CDR3, as DNA: TGTGCCAGCAGCGTAGAACCGGGGGATACGCACGAGCAGTACTTC. Translating it yields CASSVEPGDTHEQYF. The V call is TRBV9, the J call TRBJ2-7, with TRBD2 as a possible D gene (6 bases). V lost 0 bases and J lost 5, with 15 bases in between. This CDR3 contains 15 residues. Per the germline V gene, CDR1 is SGDLS and CDR2 is YYNGEE.

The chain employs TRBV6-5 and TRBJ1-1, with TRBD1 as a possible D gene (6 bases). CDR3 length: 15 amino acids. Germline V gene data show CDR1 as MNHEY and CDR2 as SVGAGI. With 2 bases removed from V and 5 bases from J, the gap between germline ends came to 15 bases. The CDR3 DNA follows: TGTGCCAGCAGTTACGGGGGCTCAAGAGGTACTGAAGCTTTCTTT. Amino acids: CASSYGGSRGTEAFF.

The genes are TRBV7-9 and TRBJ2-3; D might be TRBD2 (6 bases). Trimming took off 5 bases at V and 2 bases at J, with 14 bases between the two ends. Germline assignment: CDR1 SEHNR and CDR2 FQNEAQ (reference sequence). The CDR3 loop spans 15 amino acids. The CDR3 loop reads CASSLGGRPTDTQYF. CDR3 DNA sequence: TGTGCCAGCAGCCTGGGGGGAAGGCCCACAGATACGCAGTATTTT.